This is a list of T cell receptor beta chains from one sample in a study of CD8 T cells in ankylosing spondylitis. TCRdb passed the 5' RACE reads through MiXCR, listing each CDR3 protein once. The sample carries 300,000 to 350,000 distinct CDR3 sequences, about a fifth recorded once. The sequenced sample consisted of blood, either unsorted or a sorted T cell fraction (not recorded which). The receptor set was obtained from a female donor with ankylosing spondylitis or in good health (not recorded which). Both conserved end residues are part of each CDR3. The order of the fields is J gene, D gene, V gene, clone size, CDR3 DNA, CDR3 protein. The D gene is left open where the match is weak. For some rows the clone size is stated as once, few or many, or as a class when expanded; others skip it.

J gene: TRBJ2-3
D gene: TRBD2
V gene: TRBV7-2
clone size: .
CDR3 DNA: TGTGCCAGCAGCTTTTATAGCGGGAGGGCCTTAGATACGCAGTATTTT
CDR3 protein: CASSFYSGRALDTQYF

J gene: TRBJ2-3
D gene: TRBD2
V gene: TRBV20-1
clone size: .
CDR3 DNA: TGCAGTGCTGAGCGGGGAGCGGGGCAGCGGGGGACAGATACGCAGTATTTT
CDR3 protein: CSAERGAGQRGTDTQYF

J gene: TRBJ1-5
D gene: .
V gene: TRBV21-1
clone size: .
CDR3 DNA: TGTGCCAGCAGCAAAGTGGAGGAGAGCATGGCTCAGCCCCAGCATTTT
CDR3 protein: CASSKVEESMAQPQHF

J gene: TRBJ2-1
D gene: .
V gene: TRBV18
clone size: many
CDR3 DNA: TGTGCCAGCTCACCAATGAGAAGCTCCTACAATGAGCAGTTCTTC
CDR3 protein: CASSPMRSSYNEQFF

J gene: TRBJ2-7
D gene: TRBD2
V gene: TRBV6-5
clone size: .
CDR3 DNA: TGTGCCAGCACCCACCGTGCTAGCGGCTACGAGCAGTACTTC
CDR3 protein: CASTHRASGYEQYF

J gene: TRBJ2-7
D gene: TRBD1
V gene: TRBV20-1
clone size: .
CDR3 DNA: TGCAGTGCTAAGCCCAGGACAGGGCACTACGAGCAGTACTTC
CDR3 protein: CSAKPRTGHYEQYF

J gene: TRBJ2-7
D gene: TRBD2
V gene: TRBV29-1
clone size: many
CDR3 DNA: TGCAGCGTAAAGGCCGGACTAGCGTCCTACGAGCAGTACTTC
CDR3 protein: CSVKAGLASYEQYF

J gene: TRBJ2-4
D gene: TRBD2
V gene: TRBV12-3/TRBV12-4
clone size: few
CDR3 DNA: TGTGCCAGCAGTCTAGCGGGAGTCAAAAACATTCAGTACTTC
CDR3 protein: CASSLAGVKNIQYF

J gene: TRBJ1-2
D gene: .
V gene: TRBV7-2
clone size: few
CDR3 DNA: TGTGCCAGCAGCACCTACATCTATGGCTACACCTTC
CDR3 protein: CASSTYIYGYTF

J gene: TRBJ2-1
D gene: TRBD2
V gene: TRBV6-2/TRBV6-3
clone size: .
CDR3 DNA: TGTGCCAGCAGTTCTGGGACTACTACCTACAATGAGCAGTTCTTC
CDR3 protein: CASSSGTTTYNEQFF

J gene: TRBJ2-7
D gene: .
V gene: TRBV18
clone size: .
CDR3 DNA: TGTGCCAGCTCAGGAAACAGGGTGGAAGGGGAGCAGTACTTC
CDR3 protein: CASSGNRVEGEQYF

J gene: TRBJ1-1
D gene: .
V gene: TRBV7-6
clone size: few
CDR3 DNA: TGTGCCAGCAGCTTAAAGGTGGGGGGGACTGAAGCTTTCTTT
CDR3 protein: CASSLKVGGTEAFF

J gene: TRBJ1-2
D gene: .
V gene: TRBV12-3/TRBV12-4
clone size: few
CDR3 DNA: TGTGCCAGCAGTATACAGTGGAAGGGCTACACCTTC
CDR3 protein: CASSIQWKGYTF

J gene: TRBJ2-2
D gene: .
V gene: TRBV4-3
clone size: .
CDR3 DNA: TGCGCCAGCAGCCAAGGGTGGAACACCGGGGAGCTGTTTTTT
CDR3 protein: CASSQGWNTGELFF

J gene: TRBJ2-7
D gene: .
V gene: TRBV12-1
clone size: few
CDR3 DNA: TGTGCCAGCCGGACTGTCTACGAGCAGTACTTC
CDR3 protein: CASRTVYEQYF

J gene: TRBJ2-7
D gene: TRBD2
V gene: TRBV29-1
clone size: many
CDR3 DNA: TGCAGCGTTGTAGCGGGAGTTCGCTACGAGCAGTACTTC
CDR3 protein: CSVVAGVRYEQYF

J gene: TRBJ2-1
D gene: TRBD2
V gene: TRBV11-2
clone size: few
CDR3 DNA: TGTGCCAGCAGCTTTACGGCTAGCGGGAGTCATGAGCAGTTCTTC
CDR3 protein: CASSFTASGSHEQFF